Sequencing of this T cell receptor beta chain was carried out in a study of CD8 T cells in ankylosing spondylitis. A word on this clonotype: Its matching antigen is unknown.

Points from the study as a whole: Earlier work had already found some motif variants in reactive arthritis synovial fluid and blood. It was reported that disease-linked clones were significantly enriched in matched ankylosing spondylitis synovial fluid. One TCR beta motif, made up of 7 or 8 highly homologous variants, appeared characteristic of ankylosing spondylitis blood.

The TCR beta libraries were generated through quantitative 5'-RACE incorporating molecular barcodes. In TCRdb, the 5' RACE reads were re-called with MiXCR into one record per CDR3 protein. The sample lists 250,000 to 300,000 distinct CDR3 sequences; 20% were seen once. With V trimmed by 2 bases and J by 1 base, 7 bases remained unmatched. The CDR3 sequence is 17 residues long. Germline V gene lookup returns CDR1 LGHDT and CDR2 YNNKEL (reference sequence). The specimen sequenced was blood, either unsorted or a sorted T cell fraction (not recorded which). V usage is TRBV3-1 and J usage is TRBJ2-1, with 8 bases matching TRBD2. The sequence derives from a male donor with ankylosing spondylitis or in good health (not recorded which). CDR3 in amino acids: CASSQRELAESYNEQFF. The CDR3 DNA is TGTGCCAGCAGCCAACGGGAACTAGCGGAGTCCTACAATGAGCAGTTCTTC.